This TCR beta chain appears in the sequencing data of a study of blood T cell repertoires in COVID-19. Looking at the study overall: Sources were T cells, B-cell-depleted T cells, or PBMCs; the material itself was cDNA or gDNA.

The CDR3 length is 13 residues. V shed 6 bases, J shed 5 bases, and the junction held 5 bases outside the gene matches. CDR1 KGHSH and CDR2 LQKENI come from the germline V gene. Clones were read by immunoSEQ multiplex PCR, and TCRdb kept only the in-frame ones, dropping some. The profile shows approximately 500,000 clones, around nine tenths of them singletons. The V and J genes are TRBV18 and TRBJ2-5; 8 bases are a match to TRBD2. Input material: peripheral blood. The sequence derives from a woman between 50 and 59 years old with COVID-19, enrolled during active disease. For the CDR3, the DNA is TGTGCCAGCTCCGCGGGGGGCTTGGAGACCCAGTACTTC. It is translated as CASSAGGLETQYF.